The 8 T cell receptor beta chains reported below all come from one sample, sequenced in a study of T cells in Graves' hyperthyroidism and ophthalmopathy. The investigators amplified TCR beta CDR3 regions from RNA transcripts. The HTBI primer set was used in a first-round RT-PCR of the TCR CDR3. MiXCR was run by TCRdb on the multiplex PCR reads, yielding one entry per CDR3 protein. The sample holds under 800,000 distinct CDR3 sequences; around 15% are singletons and the top ten take 10% to 13%. The sequencing input was blood. The source is a young woman with Graves' hyperthyroidism.

The chain links TRBV5-6 to TRBJ2-3; unclear D gene. Germline lookup yields CDR1 SGHDT and CDR2 YYEEEE. The V gene lost 0 bases and the J gene lost 5 bases, with 16 bases spanning the gap. CDR3 size: 16 residues. The CDR3: CASSLDGSRVIDTQYF. CDR3 nucleotide sequence: TGTGCCAGCAGCTTGGACGGCTCCAGAGTTATAGATACGCAGTATTTT.

The chain recombines TRBV20-1 with TRBJ1-5, with a weak D call TRBD1 (6 bases). Trimming shortened V by 2 bases and J by 2 bases, and 19 bases separated the two germline ends. The germline V gene encodes CDR1 DFQATT and CDR2 SNEGSKA (reference sequence). The CDR3 length is 17 residues. This chain's CDR3 is CSARPPSGGAGNQPQHF. The DNA for the CDR3 is TGCAGTGCTAGACCTCCCTCCGGGGGGGCGGGCAATCAGCCCCAGCATTTT.

The table lists this clonotype with a few counts. The rearrangement joins TRBV9 to TRBJ1-1; TRBD1 matches at 9 bases. With V trimmed by 3 bases and J by 7 bases, 4 bases remained unmatched. The CDR3 totals 13 residues. Germline V gene data show CDR1 as SGDLS and CDR2 as YYNGEE. This CDR3 reads CASSEGTGNEAFF. The CDR3 DNA sequence: TGTGCCAGCAGCGAGGGGACAGGGAATGAAGCTTTCTTT.

V is TRBV29-1 and J is TRBJ1-1; no reliable D call. Germline CDR1 SQVTM, CDR2 ANQGSEA. The CDR3 totals 12 residues. The V gene lost 6 bases and the J gene lost 5 bases, with 13 bases spanning the gap. CDR3 in DNA: TGCAGCGTGCAAGAGGGTGGAACTGAAGCTTTCTTT. As protein: CSVQEGGTEAFF.

Details on this clonotype: It is likely a read error, because the conserved phenylalanine at the end of the CDR3 is missing. The V call is TRBV5-1, the J call TRBJ2-2; TRBD1 aligns across 7 bases. The CDR3 totals 13 residues. Per germline, CDR1 SGHRS and CDR2 YFSETQ. The V segment lost 2 bases and the J segment 5 bases; nucleotides outside the gene matches: 0. The CDR3 loop is CASSLQGTGELFC. In DNA, the CDR3 is TGCGCCAGCAGCTTACAGGGGACCGGGGAGCTGTTTTGT.

This rearrangement joins TRBV29-1 to TRBJ2-2, with D unclear. The CDR3 contains 14 residues. V lost 4 bases and J lost 3, with 12 bases in between. Germline V lookup: CDR1 SQVTM, CDR2 ANQGSEA. The CDR3 region has the DNA TGCAGCGTTGCCCCCGCAGGCGACACCGGGGAGCTGTTTTTT. Its translation: CSVAPAGDTGELFF.

This chain connects TRBV3-1 to TRBJ2-7; 9 positions agree with TRBD1. With V trimmed by 3 bases and J by 5 bases, 17 bases remained unmatched. Germline V lookup: CDR1 LGHDT, CDR2 YNNKEL (reference sequence). The CDR3 is 18 residues long. This CDR3 reads CASSHSLTWGTGPDEQYF. CDR3 in DNA: TGTGCCAGCAGCCACTCTCTGACTTGGGGGACAGGGCCTGACGAGCAGTACTTC.

The chain uses TRBV11-3 and TRBJ2-1; TRBD2 matches at 8 bases. The CDR3 is made up of 14 amino acids. Germline assignment: CDR1 SGHNT and CDR2 YENEEA. V lost 4 bases, J lost 7 bases, and 6 bases stayed unmatched. This chain's CDR3 is CASSSREGTNEQFF. The CDR3 DNA reads as TGTGCCAGCAGCTCCCGGGAGGGGACGAATGAGCAGTTCTTC.